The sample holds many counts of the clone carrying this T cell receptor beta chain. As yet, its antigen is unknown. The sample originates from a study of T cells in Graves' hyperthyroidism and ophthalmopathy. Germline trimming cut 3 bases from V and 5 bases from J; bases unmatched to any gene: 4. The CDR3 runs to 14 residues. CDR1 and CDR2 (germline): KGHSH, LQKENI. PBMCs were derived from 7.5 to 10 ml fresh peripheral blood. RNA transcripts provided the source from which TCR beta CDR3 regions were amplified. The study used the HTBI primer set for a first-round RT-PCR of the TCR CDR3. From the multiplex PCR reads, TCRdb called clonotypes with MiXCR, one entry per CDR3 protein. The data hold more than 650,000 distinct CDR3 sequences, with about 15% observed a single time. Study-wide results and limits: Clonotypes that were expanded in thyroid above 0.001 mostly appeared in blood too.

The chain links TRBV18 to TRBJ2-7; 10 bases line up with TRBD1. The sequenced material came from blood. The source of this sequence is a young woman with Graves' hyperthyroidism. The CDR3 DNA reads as TGTGCCAGCTCACCCGGGACAGGGGACGACGAGCAGTACTTC. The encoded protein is CASSPGTGDDEQYF. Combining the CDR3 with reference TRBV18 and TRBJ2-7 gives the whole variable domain NAGVMQNPRHLVRRRGQEARLRCSPMKGHSHVYWYRQLPEEGLKFMVYLQKENIIDESGMPKERFSAEFPKEGPSILRIQQVVRGDSAAYFCASSPGTGDDEQYFGPGTRLTVT.